Each of the 14 T cell receptor beta chains below was sequenced from the same sample in a study of identical twins. TCRdb re-called the 5' RACE reads through MiXCR, storing one row per CDR3 protein. The sample records approximately 890,000 distinct CDR3 sequences, roughly an eighth being singletons. This sample also appeared in a second study, on yellow fever vaccine responses in identical twins.

The sample taken for sequencing was PBMCs. The receptors derive from a woman aged 18 to 35 in good health.

This clonotype was detected many times. The chain's CDR3 is CASSGLAGTGELFF. CDR3 in DNA: TGTGCCAGCAGTGGACTAGCGGGGACCGGGGAGCTGTTTTTT. The chain links TRBV7-8 to TRBJ2-2; 12 bases are shared with TRBD2. Germline-derived CDR1 and CDR2 are SGHVS and FQNEAQ. The CDR3 covers 14 residues. After removal of 6 bases from V and 5 bases from J, the junction contained 1 base not matched to a gene.

The chain joins TRBV6-5 to TRBJ2-1; D is unresolved. From germline, CDR1 is MNHEY and CDR2 SVGAGI. Trimming removed 4 bases from V and 4 bases from J, with 17 bases in between. CDR3 length: 16 amino acids. The CDR3 here is CASSWGGTVKYNEQFF. The CDR3 nucleotides read TGTGCCAGCAGTTGGGGTGGAACTGTAAAATACAATGAGCAGTTCTTC.

This clonotype was observed a handful of times. The limits of the CDR3 on the DNA are not certain, so only TCRdb's listed CDR3 is given. The chain combines TRBV7-5 with TRBJ2-1. TRBV7-5 is labeled a pseudogene. The CDR3 region is 18 residues in length, termini included. CDR3 residues: CISVSEVVSRPIYNEQFF.

In this sample, this clonotype turned up a few times. The chain recombines TRBV3-1 with TRBJ2-5; 10 bases agree with TRBD2. V was pared by 3 bases and J by 1 base, with 8 bases of the junction left unmatched. The CDR3 is made up of 17 amino acids. Germline CDR1 and CDR2: LGHDT and YNNKEL (reference sequence). The CDR3 loop is CASSHRTSGLSQETQYF. The DNA for the CDR3 is TGTGCCAGCAGCCATCGGACTAGCGGACTAAGCCAAGAGACCCAGTACTTC.

In its sample, this clonotype was seen a few times. The CDR3 is CASTQEGKGLLGYTF. The CDR3 nucleotides are TGTGCCAGCACCCAAGAAGGAAAGGGGCTCCTTGGCTACACCTTC. The V call is TRBV27, the J call TRBJ1-2; D possibly corresponds to TRBD1 (5 bases). CDR3 length: 15 amino acids. CDR1 is MNHEY and CDR2 is SMNVEV in the germline V gene (reference sequence). The germline V and J ends were trimmed by 7 bases and 7 bases, with 22 bases remaining between them.

This clonotype was observed a handful of times. The rearrangement joins TRBV20-1 to TRBJ1-5; the match to TRBD1 covers 7 bases. The CDR3 consists of 17 residues. Germline V CDR1 and CDR2: DFQATT, SNEGSKA (reference sequence). V lost 2 bases, J lost 1 base, and 11 bases stayed unmatched. DNA of the CDR3: TGCAGTGCTAGAAGGGGTAACAGGGGTACAAGCAATCAGCCCCAGCATTTT. The encoded protein is CSARRGNRGTSNQPQHF.

The DNA for the CDR3 is TGCGCCAGCAGCTTGTGGGAATTCCAAGAGACCCAGTACTTC. Translating gives CASSLWEFQETQYF. The V and J genes are TRBV5-1 and TRBJ2-5; D is ambiguous. The ends were cut back, 1 base at V and 1 base at J, with 8 bases in the middle. The V gene's germline CDR1 is SGHRS and CDR2 YFSETQ. The CDR3 is made up of 14 amino acids.

In its sample, this clonotype was seen a few times. The chain carries TRBV2 and TRBJ2-6, with D possibly being TRBD1 (5 bases). Germline loops: CDR1 SNHLY, CDR2 FYNNEI. With 7 bases removed from V and 0 bases from J, the gap between germline ends came to 22 bases. This CDR3 region has 19 residues. The CDR3 sequence is CASTPGPGQSHSGANVLTF. DNA of the CDR3: TGTGCCAGCACCCCAGGGCCTGGCCAAAGCCACTCTGGGGCCAACGTCCTGACTTTC.

This clonotype was recorded a few times. V and J are TRBV5-1 and TRBJ2-7, with unresolved D. Germline-derived CDR1 and CDR2 are SGHRS and YFSETQ. The CDR3 totals 14 residues. V was cut by 4 bases and J by 1 base, with 12 bases left in between. The CDR3 DNA sequence: TGCGCCAGCAGCCCCTCGTGGCGGTCCTACGAGCAGTACGTC. As protein: CASSPSWRSYEQYV.

This chain connects TRBV12-3 or TRBV12-4 to TRBJ2-7; D not resolved. The CDR3 has 12 residues. Trimming removed 2 bases at V and 3 bases at J, with 5 bases between. The CDR3: CASSLTVYEQYF. In DNA form, the CDR3 reads TGTGCCAGCAGTTTAACGGTCTACGAGCAGTACTTC.

A remark on this clonotype: One end of the junction does not line up with germline, which may come from a read error. CDR3 sequence (DNA): TGTGCCAGCAGCCAAGACCGGGACAGGCAAATCCCTGACTTC. It translates to CASSQDRDRQIPDF. V is TRBV3-1 and J is TRBJ1-2; 8 nucleotides align to TRBD1. CDR1 is LGHDT and CDR2 is YNNKEL in the germline V gene (reference sequence). The CDR3 contains 14 residues.

Only a few counts were recorded for this clonotype. The rearrangement uses TRBV29-1 and TRBJ2-7; D may be TRBD2 (5 bases). Per the germline V gene, CDR1 is SQVTM and CDR2 is ANQGSEA. V dropped 7 bases and J dropped 0 bases, with 16 bases sitting between them. The CDR3 is 14 residues long. This CDR3 is CSATPDWTSYEQYF. CDR3 DNA: TGCAGCGCGACGCCGGACTGGACCTCCTACGAGCAGTACTTC.

Concerning this clonotype itself: Just one base apart from a much larger clone, this may be a read error. The rearrangement uses TRBV10-3 and TRBJ2-7, with TRBD1 matching 7 bases. Germline CDR1 reads ENHRY; CDR2 reads SYGVKD. V was pared by 7 bases and J by 2 bases, with 8 bases of the junction left unmatched. The CDR3 contains 14 residues. CDR3 sequence: CAITRDSDPYEQYF. CDR3 coding DNA: TGTGCCATCACCCGGGACAGCGACCCCTACGAGCAGTACTTC.

The chain is built from TRBV12-5 and TRBJ2-7; 8 nucleotides line up with TRBD2. The germline gives CDR1 LGHNT, CDR2 FRNRAP. This CDR3 comprises 15 residues. V lost 0 bases and J lost 1; bases outside the gene matches: 2. In DNA form, the CDR3 reads TGTGCTAGTGGTTTGGTCCTAGCGGGTTCCTACGAGCAGTACTTC. It yields the protein CASGLVLAGSYEQYF.